Listed below are T cell receptor beta chains from one sample, sequenced in a study of T cells in localized non-small cell lung cancer. Clones were sequenced by immunoSEQ multiplex PCR, and TCRdb holds only the in-frame ones, with some missing. The table has about 1,900 clones, about 22% seen once. The input for sequencing was lung tumor tissue, taken before any cancer treatment. The receptors were gathered from a woman aged 40-75 years with stage I lung adenocarcinoma. Both conserved end residues are trimmed from each CDR3. For some rows the clone size is stated as once, few or many, or as a class when expanded; others skip it.

V gene	clone size	J gene	CDR3 protein
TRBV19	few	TRBJ1-6	ASSISEGRNSPLH
TRBV6-8	medium-sized	TRBJ1-1	ASSYLHRDRAYTEAF
TRBV6-8	few	TRBJ2-3	ASRIRGDTQY
TRBV11-3	.	TRBJ2-2	ASSWAQTTGELF
TRBV28	.	TRBJ1-2	ASATTGYGYT
TRBV14	.	TRBJ2-3	ASSQRLGAGSTDTQY
TRBV11-3	.	TRBJ2-1	ASSLGDSRNEQF
TRBV7-5	few	TRBJ2-3	ASSLKLAGGGADTQY
TRBV29-1	.	TRBJ2-3	SVLPAGYTDTQY
TRBV28	few	TRBJ1-2	ASSSPGQGNYGYT
TRBV11-3	medium-sized	TRBJ1-1	ASSLKVGQGRAF
TRBV11-3	few	TRBJ2-5	ASSLDRPEETQY
TRBV30	.	TRBJ2-3	AWASGGVNTQY
TRBV29-1	once	TRBJ1-2	SAFDERFLGGYT
TRBV6-8	.	TRBJ1-3	ASRVGTAALGGNTIY
TRBV30	few	TRBJ2-5	AWATSIWETQY
TRBV19	few	TRBJ1-1	ASIGQRNTEAF
TRBV6-8	few	TRBJ2-7	ASSAGRYEQY
TRBV11-3	.	TRBJ1-4	ASSAYWGAGEKLF
TRBV19	.	TRBJ2-5	ASSMGQTQY
TRBV10-3	few	TRBJ2-3	AISESTSGDTQY
TRBV19	.	TRBJ2-3	ASSIDYGAGRGTQY
TRBV6-8	few	TRBJ2-1	ASARSGYEQF
TRBV6-8	few	TRBJ1-2	ASTGGEGYGYT
TRBV5-1	.	TRBJ1-1	ASSLSSGQGWGTEAF
TRBV19	.	TRBJ1-5	ASSMRRSGGYSNQPQH
TRBV14	.	TRBJ1-2	ASSPGVTYGYT
TRBV10-2	.	TRBJ1-2	ATSWENVIDGYT
TRBV11-3	large	TRBJ2-5	ASSLGPGTGVAETQY
TRBV7-2	large	TRBJ2-1	ASSLGGGDEQF
TRBV11-3	few	TRBJ2-5	ASSEGAPLWETQY
TRBV6-8	few	TRBJ1-1	ASSAPPGRLNTEAF
TRBV6-8	few	TRBJ1-3	ASSYGPGQGSGGDTIY
TRBV11-3	.	TRBJ2-7	ASSLGNSPYYEQY
TRBV28	.	TRBJ1-1	ASKIAILDTGDTEAF
TRBV5-1	.	TRBJ1-4	ASSLSRGGRNEKLF
TRBV7-6	.	TRBJ2-7	ASRASTGSGSYEQY
TRBV19	few	TRBJ1-4	ASKNPGSPSEKLF
TRBV11-3	large	TRBJ2-7	ASSSAGTEYEQY
TRBV15	.	TRBJ1-5	ATSRGGQEGPQH
TRBV6-8	few	TRBJ1-1	ASSQSTGRTEAF
TRBV30	.	TRBJ1-6	AWSVQRRTGEASSPLH
TRBV19	.	TRBJ1-1	ATTRSTEAF
TRBV4-1	few	TRBJ1-1	ASSPMDPFNTEAF
TRBV30	.	TRBJ1-6	AWKGFNAPLH
TRBV19	.	TRBJ2-5	ASTQGGSQETQY
TRBV6-8	few	TRBJ1-1	ASSAQANTEAF
TRBV11-3	few	TRBJ2-7	ASSLLAGINEQY
TRBV6-8	medium-sized	TRBJ2-1	AISPDRAEQF
TRBV15	.	TRBJ1-6	ATSSPSSYNSPLH
TRBV6-8	few	TRBJ1-2	ASSQGAFGGYT
TRBV19	.	TRBJ1-2	ASTPRQGDYNYGYT
TRBV6-8	few	TRBJ2-7	ASSAGTTSYEQY
TRBV30	few	TRBJ2-3	AWTSGNTDTQY
TRBV6-8	.	TRBJ2-1	ASSYEISSYNEQF